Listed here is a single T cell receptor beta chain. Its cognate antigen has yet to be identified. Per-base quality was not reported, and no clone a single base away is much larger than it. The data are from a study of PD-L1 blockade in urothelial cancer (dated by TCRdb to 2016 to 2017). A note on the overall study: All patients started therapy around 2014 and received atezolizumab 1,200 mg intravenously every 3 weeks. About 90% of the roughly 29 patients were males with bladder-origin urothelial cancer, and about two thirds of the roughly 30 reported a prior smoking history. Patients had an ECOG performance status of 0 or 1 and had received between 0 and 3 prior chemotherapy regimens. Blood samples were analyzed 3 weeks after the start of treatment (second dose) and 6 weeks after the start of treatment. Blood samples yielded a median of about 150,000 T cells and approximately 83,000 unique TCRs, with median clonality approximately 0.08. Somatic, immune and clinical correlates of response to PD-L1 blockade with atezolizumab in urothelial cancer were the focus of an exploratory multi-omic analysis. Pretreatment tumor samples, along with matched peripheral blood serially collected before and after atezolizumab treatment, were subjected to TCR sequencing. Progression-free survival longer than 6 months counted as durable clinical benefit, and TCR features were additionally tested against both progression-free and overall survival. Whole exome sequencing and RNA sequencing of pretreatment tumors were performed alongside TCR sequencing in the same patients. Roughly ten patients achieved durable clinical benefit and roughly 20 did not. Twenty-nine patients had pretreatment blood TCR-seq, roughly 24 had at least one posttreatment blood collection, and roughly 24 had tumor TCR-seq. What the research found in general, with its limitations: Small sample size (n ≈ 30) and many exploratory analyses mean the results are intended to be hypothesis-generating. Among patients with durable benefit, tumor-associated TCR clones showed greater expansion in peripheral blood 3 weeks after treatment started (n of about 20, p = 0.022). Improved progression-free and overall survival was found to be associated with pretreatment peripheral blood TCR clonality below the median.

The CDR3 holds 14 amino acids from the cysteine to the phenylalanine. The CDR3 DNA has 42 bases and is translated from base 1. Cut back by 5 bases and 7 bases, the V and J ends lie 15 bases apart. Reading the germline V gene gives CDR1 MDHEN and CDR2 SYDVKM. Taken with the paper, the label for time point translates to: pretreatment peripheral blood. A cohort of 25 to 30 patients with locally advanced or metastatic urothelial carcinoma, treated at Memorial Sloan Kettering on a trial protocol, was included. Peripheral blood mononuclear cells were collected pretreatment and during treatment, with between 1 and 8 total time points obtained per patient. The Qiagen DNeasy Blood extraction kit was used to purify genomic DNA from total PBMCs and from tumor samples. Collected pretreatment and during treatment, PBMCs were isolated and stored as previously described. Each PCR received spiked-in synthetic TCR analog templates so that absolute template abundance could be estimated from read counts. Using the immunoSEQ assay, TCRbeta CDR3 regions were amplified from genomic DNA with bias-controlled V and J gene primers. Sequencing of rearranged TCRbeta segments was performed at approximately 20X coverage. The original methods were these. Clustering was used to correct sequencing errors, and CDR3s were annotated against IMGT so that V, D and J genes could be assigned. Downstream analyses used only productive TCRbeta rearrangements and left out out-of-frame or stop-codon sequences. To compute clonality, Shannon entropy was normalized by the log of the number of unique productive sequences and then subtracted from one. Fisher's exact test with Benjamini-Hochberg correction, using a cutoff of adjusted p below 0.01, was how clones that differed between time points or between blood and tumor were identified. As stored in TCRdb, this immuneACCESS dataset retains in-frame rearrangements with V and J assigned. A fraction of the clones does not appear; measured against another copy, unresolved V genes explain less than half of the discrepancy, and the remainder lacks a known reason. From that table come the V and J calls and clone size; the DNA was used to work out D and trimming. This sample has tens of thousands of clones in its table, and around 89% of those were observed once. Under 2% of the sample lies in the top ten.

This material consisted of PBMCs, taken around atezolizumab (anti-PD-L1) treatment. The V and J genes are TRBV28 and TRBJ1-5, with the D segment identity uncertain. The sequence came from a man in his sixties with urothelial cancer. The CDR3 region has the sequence CASSPPDSTQPQHF. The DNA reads TGTGCCAGCAGTCCACCTGACTCCACACAGCCCCAGCATTTT.